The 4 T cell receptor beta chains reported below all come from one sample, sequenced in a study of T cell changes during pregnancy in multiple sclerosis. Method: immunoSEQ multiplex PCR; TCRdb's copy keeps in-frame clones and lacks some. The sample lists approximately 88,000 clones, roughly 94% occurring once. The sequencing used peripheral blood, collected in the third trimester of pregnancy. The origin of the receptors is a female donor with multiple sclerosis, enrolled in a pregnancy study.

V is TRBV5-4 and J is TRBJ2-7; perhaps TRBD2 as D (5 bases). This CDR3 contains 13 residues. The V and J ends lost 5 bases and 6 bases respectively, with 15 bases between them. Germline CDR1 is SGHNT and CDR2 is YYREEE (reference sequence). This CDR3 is CASSSRGPGEQYF. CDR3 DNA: TGTGCCAGCAGTTCTCGCGGGCCGGGCGAGCAGTACTTC.

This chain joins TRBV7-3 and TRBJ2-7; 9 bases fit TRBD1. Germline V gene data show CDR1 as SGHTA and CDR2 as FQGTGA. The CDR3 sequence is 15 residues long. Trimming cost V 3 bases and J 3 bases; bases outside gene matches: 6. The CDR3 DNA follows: TGTGCCAGCAGCTTGAACGGGGGACAGGGCTACGAGCAGTACTTC. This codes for CASSLNGGQGYEQYF.

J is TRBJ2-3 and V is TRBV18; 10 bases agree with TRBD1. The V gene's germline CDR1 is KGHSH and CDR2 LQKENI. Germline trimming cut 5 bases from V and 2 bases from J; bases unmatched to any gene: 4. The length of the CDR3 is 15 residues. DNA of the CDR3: TGTGCCAGCTCAGAGGACAGGGGGTACACAGATACGCAGTATTTT. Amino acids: CASSEDRGYTDTQYF. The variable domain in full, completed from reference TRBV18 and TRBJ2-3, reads NAGVMQNPRHLVRRRGQEARLRCSPMKGHSHVYWYRQLPEEGLKFMVYLQKENIIDESGMPKERFSAEFPKEGPSILRIQQVVRGDSAAYFCASSEDRGYTDTQYFGPGTRLTVL.

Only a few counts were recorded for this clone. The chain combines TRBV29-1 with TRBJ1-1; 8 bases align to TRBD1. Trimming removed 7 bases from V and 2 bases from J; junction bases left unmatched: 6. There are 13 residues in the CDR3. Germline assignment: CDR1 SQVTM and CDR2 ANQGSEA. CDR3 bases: TGCAGCGCGCGGGACAGGAGTAACACTGAAGCTTTCTTT. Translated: CSARDRSNTEAFF. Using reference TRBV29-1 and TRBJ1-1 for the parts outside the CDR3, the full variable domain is SAVISQKPSRDICQRGTSLTIQCQVDSQVTMMFWYRQQPGQSLTLIATANQGSEATYESGFVIDKFPISRPNLTFSTLTVSNMSPEDSSIYLCSARDRSNTEAFFGQGTRLTVV.